Each of the 4 T cell receptor beta chains below was sequenced from the same sample in a study of blood T cells in healthy people across ages. Primers used in a second PCR of about 6 to 11 cycles were a sample-barcoded 5' primer and a J-beta primer mix. TCRdb re-analysed the 5' RACE reads in MiXCR, keeping a single row per CDR3 protein. This repertoire shows under 2 million distinct CDR3 sequences, almost 35% found once; its top ten account for 11%. Sequencing used blood. The source is a woman in her twenties or thirties in good health.

The V and J genes are TRBV6-2 or TRBV6-3 and TRBJ1-1; possible D gene TRBD1, 5 bases. The ends were cut back, 5 bases at V and 0 bases at J, with 16 bases in the middle. The CDR3 runs to 16 residues. Germline CDR1 is MNHEY and CDR2 is SVGEGT. CDR3 coding DNA: TGTGCCAGCAGTATCCCGCCAGGGAGGATGAACACTGAAGCTTTCTTT. Amino acid sequence: CASSIPPGRMNTEAFF.

The gene calls are TRBV18 and TRBJ1-1; no firm D call. This CDR3 is built from 13 residues. Deletions cut 2 bases from V and 10 bases from J, with 14 bases between. CDR1 and CDR2 (germline): KGHSH, LQKENI. The CDR3 here is CASSPGWSGAAFF. The CDR3 DNA sequence: TGTGCCAGCTCACCAGGGTGGAGTGGTGCAGCTTTCTTT.

A note on this clonotype: This CDR3 is missing its conserved last phenylalanine or tryptophan, likely due to a read error. The rearrangement links TRBV18 to TRBJ2-1; the match to TRBD1 covers 7 bases. The J segment lost 7 bases and the V segment lost 6 bases, leaving 9 bases of the junction unmatched. CDR1 and CDR2 from the germline V gene are KGHSH and LQKENI. This CDR3 comprises 14 residues. The CDR3 DNA reads TGTGCCAGCTCTCCGGGACAGTTTGATAATGAGCAGTTCTTG. It is translated as CASSPGQFDNEQFL.

V is TRBV28 and J is TRBJ2-4; 7 bases are shared with TRBD1. The junction had 6 bases not matched to a gene; V was cut back by 6 bases and J by 4 bases. The CDR3 length is 14 residues. In germline, CDR1 is MDHEN, CDR2 SYDVKM. CDR3 nucleotide sequence: TGTGCCAGCAGAATAGGGACAGCTAAAAACATTCAGTACTTC. Its translation: CASRIGTAKNIQYF.